These 2 T cell receptor beta chains originate from one sample sequenced in a study of early T cells in non-severe SARS-CoV-2 infection. TCRdb reanalysed the 5' RACE reads using MiXCR and keeps one entry per CDR3 protein. Of 75,000 to 100,000 distinct CDR3 sequences in the sample, approximately 16% were seen once. Input material: whole blood. These TCRs come from an adult who was a healthcare worker with PCR-confirmed SARS-CoV-2 infection or an uninfected control (not recorded which).

The CDR3 reads CASSRTGTNEQFF. In nucleotides, the CDR3 is TGTGCCAGCAGTCGGACAGGGACGAATGAGCAGTTCTTC. The V gene is TRBV12-3 or TRBV12-4, the J gene TRBJ2-1; TRBD1 agrees at 8 bases. There are 13 residues in the CDR3. With V trimmed by 5 bases and J by 7 bases, 4 bases remained unmatched.

The gene calls are TRBV7-2 and TRBJ2-3, with D unresolved. V gave up 0 bases and J gave up 6 bases, with 13 bases separating them. Per germline, CDR1 SGHTA and CDR2 FQGNSA. This CDR3 has 15 amino acids. Here the CDR3 DNA reads TGTGCCAGCAGCTTAGCCCCAGGTACTGCGGATACGCAGTATTTT. Translated, it gives CASSLAPGTADTQYF.